Presented here are 21 T cell receptor beta chains from one specimen sequenced in a study of cytomegalovirus exposure and HLA in healthy donors. 13 Jbeta primers and 60 Vbeta primers were used for the PCR. Clones were sequenced by immunoSEQ multiplex PCR, and TCRdb holds only the in-frame ones, with some missing. The profile shows about 140,000 clones, 78% of them singletons. Sequencing used PBMCs. Source of these receptors: a female donor in good health and CMV-seronegative.

In its sample, this clone was seen a few times. The chain uses TRBV9 and TRBJ1-1; a possible D gene is TRBD1 (6 bases). Between the trimmed V and J ends, which lost 0 bases and 8 bases, there was a span of 11 bases. The CDR3 is 13 amino acids. Germline V gives CDR1 SGDLS, CDR2 YYNGEE. CDR3 protein: CASSVALRGEAFF. The CDR3 DNA reads TGTGCCAGCAGCGTAGCGCTCAGGGGAGAAGCTTTCTTT.

The chain's CDR3 is CASSVNTGELFF. The CDR3 region has the DNA TGTGCCAGCAGCGTAAACACCGGGGAGCTGTTTTTT. The chain combines TRBV5-4 with TRBJ2-2, with D hard to call. Germline CDR1 and CDR2: SGHNT and YYREEE (reference sequence). V lost 4 bases, J lost 2 bases, and 3 bases lay in between. The CDR3 has 12 residues.

The sample holds a few counts of this clone. This chain uses TRBV4-3 with TRBJ2-6; 7 positions agree with TRBD2. The germline V gene encodes CDR1 LGHNA and CDR2 YSLEER. Trimming at V came to 0 bases and at J to 2 bases, leaving 1 base not matched to a gene. This CDR3 has 16 amino acids. CDR3 DNA: TGCGCCAGCAGCCAAGATGCGGGAGCTGGGGCCAACGTCCTGACTTTC. Its translation is CASSQDAGAGANVLTF.

The chain links TRBV19 to TRBJ2-7; 11 bases fit TRBD2. Losses at the gene ends were 3 bases for V and 3 bases for J; bases not matched to a gene: 7. The V gene's germline CDR1 is LNHDA and CDR2 SQIVND (reference sequence). The CDR3 has 16 residues. CDR3 nucleotides: TGTGCCAGTAGTATCTCCGGGACTAGCGGTTTCTACGAGCAGTACTTC. This encodes CASSISGTSGFYEQYF.

The CDR3 DNA reads TGCGCCAGCAGCCAAGAAGCGGTAGAAGGCTACACCTTC. Encoded protein: CASSQEAVEGYTF. This chain links TRBV4-1 with TRBJ1-2; D not certain. V gave up 0 bases and J gave up 8 bases, with 10 bases separating them. Germline V gives CDR1 MGHRA, CDR2 YSYEKL. The CDR3 sequence is 13 residues long.

This clone was detected only a few times. This chain uses TRBV2 with TRBJ2-5, with D perhaps TRBD1 (6 bases). The better agreement between TRBJ2-7 and the DNA end casts doubt on the J call. The CDR3 consists of 14 residues. Germline V gene sequence: CDR1 SNHLY, CDR2 FYNNEI. The CDR3 nucleotides are TGTGCCAGCAGTGAGGACAGATACTCCTACGAGCAGTACTTC. This codes for CASSEDRYSYEQYF.

The J gene is TRBJ2-7, the V gene TRBV5-1, with a possible D match to TRBD2 (5 bases). Germline-derived CDR1 and CDR2 are SGHRS and YFSETQ. V lost 4 bases and J lost 7, with 18 bases in between. This CDR3 region has 14 residues. CDR3 amino acids: CASSVGLNTLEQYF. CDR3 coding DNA: TGCGCCAGCAGCGTAGGACTCAACACCCTAGAGCAGTACTTC.

This chain uses TRBV13 with TRBJ2-5; tentatively, D is TRBD1 (5 bases). Trimming took off 6 bases at V and 1 base at J, with 12 bases between the two ends. The CDR3 covers 14 residues. Germline CDR1 and CDR2: PRHDT and FYEKMQ (reference sequence). The CDR3 nucleotides read TGTGCCAGCAGTCGCAGGACACTCCAAGAGACCCAGTACTTC. It specifies CASSRRTLQETQYF.

The V gene is TRBV29-1, the J gene TRBJ2-3; D is ambiguous. Germline CDR1 SQVTM, CDR2 ANQGSEA. V was pared by 5 bases and J by 2 bases, with 11 bases between. The CDR3 consists of 13 residues. The CDR3 is CSVMVRYTDTQYF. As DNA, the CDR3 is TGCAGCGTTATGGTCAGGTACACAGATACGCAGTATTTT.

V and J are TRBV27 and TRBJ2-7; TRBD1 matches at 7 bases. This CDR3 region has 15 residues. Trimming removed 5 bases from V and 1 base from J; junction bases left unmatched: 8. Germline CDR1 reads MNHEY; CDR2 reads SMNVEV (reference sequence). The CDR3 bases are TGTGCCAGCAGTAGACAGGGAGTTTTTTCCTACGAGCAGTACTTC. Protein sequence: CASSRQGVFSYEQYF.

This chain links TRBV9 with TRBJ2-6; TRBD2 matches 13 bases. Trimming at V came to 3 bases and at J to 3 bases, leaving 6 bases not matched to a gene. CDR3 length: 18 amino acids. In germline, CDR1 is SGDLS, CDR2 YYNGEE. The CDR3 sequence is CASSAGLAGVGGANVLTF. The CDR3 DNA reads TGTGCCAGCAGCGCTGGACTAGCGGGAGTGGGTGGGGCCAACGTCCTGACTTTC.

In the case of this clone: At one end the junction does not follow the germline gene, possibly because of a read error. The chain links TRBV7-9 to TRBJ1-1, with TRBD1 as a possible D gene (5 bases). Germline assignment: CDR1 SEHNR and CDR2 FQNEAQ (reference sequence). CDR3 length: 12 amino acids. The CDR3 spells CSSSLTVREAFF. The CDR3 coding sequence is TGTTCCAGCAGCCTGACAGTACGTGAAGCTTTCTTT. Supplemented by reference TRBV7-9 and TRBJ1-1, the full variable domain reads DTGVSQNPRHKITKRGQNVTFRCDPISEHNRLYWYRQTLGQGPEFLTYFQNEAQLEKSRLLSDRFSAERPKGSFSTLEIQRTEQGDSAMYLCSSSLTVREAFFGQGTRLTVV.

The rearrangement uses TRBV4-2 and TRBJ2-1; TRBD2 matches at 8 bases. The CDR3 covers 18 residues. With V trimmed by 1 base and J by 2 bases, 10 bases remained unmatched. The germline V gene has CDR1 LGHNA and CDR2 YNFKEQ. CDR3 region: CASSQAPGSSGTYNEQFF. The CDR3 region has the DNA TGTGCCAGCAGCCAAGCTCCAGGGAGTAGCGGGACCTACAATGAGCAGTTCTTC.

This clone was found a few times. V usage is TRBV5-8 and J usage is TRBJ1-6; TRBD1 aligns across 11 bases. The CDR3 is made up of 16 amino acids. Germline V gives CDR1 SGHTS, CDR2 YDEGEE. Trimming removed 0 bases from V and 5 bases from J; junction bases left unmatched: 1. The CDR3 spells CASSLGDRGDNSPLHF. The DNA for the CDR3 is TGTGCCAGCAGCTTGGGGGACAGGGGGGATAATTCACCCCTCCACTTT.

The CDR3 protein is CASSPLAGNSYNEQFF. The CDR3, as DNA: TGTGCCAGCTCACCTCTAGCGGGAAACTCCTACAATGAGCAGTTCTTC. The gene calls are TRBV18 and TRBJ2-1, with 9 bases identical to TRBD2. The length of the CDR3 is 16 residues. Looked up from germline, CDR1 is KGHSH and CDR2 is LQKENI. J lost 0 bases, V lost 3 bases, and 3 bases had no gene match.

This sequence joins TRBV28 and TRBJ2-7; 10 nucleotides line up with TRBD2. Germline CDR1 and CDR2: MDHEN and SYDVKM. CDR3 size: 14 residues. After removal of 6 bases from V and 6 bases from J, the junction contained 8 bases not matched to a gene. CDR3 in amino acids: CASREAGGPFEQYF. The CDR3 DNA follows: TGTGCCAGCAGGGAAGCGGGGGGGCCGTTCGAGCAGTACTTC.

The J gene is TRBJ1-6, the V gene TRBV28; D is perhaps TRBD1 (5 bases). The germline gives CDR1 MDHEN, CDR2 SYDVKM. This CDR3 is 18 amino acids long. V was cut by 5 bases and J by 4 bases, with 21 bases left in between. This CDR3 is CASSPRGDGGGYNSPLHF. The CDR3 nucleotides read TGTGCCAGCAGTCCACGCGGGGATGGGGGAGGATATAATTCACCCCTCCACTTT.

CDR3 DNA: TGTGCCAGCAGTTTAGGGGCAGGGGCGGGTTCTAGATGGCCCCAGCATTTT. Its protein is CASSLGAGAGSRWPQHF. The rearrangement joins TRBV27 to TRBJ1-5; maybe TRBD1 (6 bases). Germline V gives CDR1 MNHEY, CDR2 SMNVEV (reference sequence). V lost 2 bases and J lost 9, with 23 bases in between. The CDR3 loop spans 17 amino acids.

The CDR3 spells CASSSPGQLNYGYTF. The CDR3 nucleotides are TGTGCCAGCAGTTCCCCGGGACAATTAAACTATGGCTACACCTTC. This chain joins TRBV6-6 and TRBJ1-2; the D gene is possibly TRBD1 (6 bases). This CDR3 is 15 amino acids long. Trimming cost V 4 bases and J 2 bases, with 14 bases left between them. The germline V gene has CDR1 MNHNY and CDR2 SVGAGI (reference sequence).

For the CDR3, the DNA is TGTGCCAGCAGCCCCACGCGACAGGGGGCAAATGAGCAGTTCTTC. It codes for CASSPTRQGANEQFF. The V gene is TRBV7-6, the J gene TRBJ2-1, with 10 positions matching TRBD1. The trim removed 5 bases at V and 7 bases at J, leaving 8 bases unmatched. Per the germline V gene, CDR1 is SGHVS and CDR2 is FNYEAQ. The CDR3 extends over 15 amino acids.

This rearrangement joins TRBV18 to TRBJ2-3; perhaps TRBD1 as D (5 bases). From germline, CDR1 is KGHSH and CDR2 LQKENI. The V end was cut by 0 bases, the J end by 5 bases, with 12 bases between. This CDR3 has 15 amino acids. The CDR3 region has the DNA TGTGCCAGCTCACCACCGACCAGGGTGGAAGATACGCAGTATTTT. It codes for CASSPPTRVEDTQYF.